This entry describes one TCR beta chain. Its antigen is undetermined. Trimming removed 3 bases from V and 2 bases from J; junction bases left unmatched: 6. The germline V gene encodes CDR1 SGHTA and CDR2 FQGNSA. This CDR3 comprises 17 residues. Amplification used 60 Vbeta primers and 13 Jbeta primers. The assay was immunoSEQ multiplex PCR, and TCRdb's table has in-frame clones only and misses some. The sample lists around 140,000 clones; about two thirds were seen once. The sample is drawn from a study of cytomegalovirus exposure and HLA in healthy donors. At collection, donors were nominally healthy, but unrecorded immune exposures were probable. Study-wide points: Reports indicated that the classifier achieved high specificity and sensitivity in diagnosing cytomegalovirus status. For most subjects, TCR beta sequences were reported to predict HLA-A and HLA-B alleles with accuracy. Highly shared variants forming one cluster were likely a sequencing artifact.

Sample: PBMCs. This receptor was taken from a woman between 40 and 50 years old in good health and CMV-seronegative. The V call is TRBV7-2, the J call TRBJ2-3; 12 nucleotides match TRBD2. CDR3 DNA: TGTGCCAGCAGCTTGGGCGGACTAGCGGGGCTCACAGATACGCAGTATTTT. This gives the protein CASSLGGLAGLTDTQYF.